One and the same sample provided the 32 T cell receptor beta chains below, sequenced in a study of OX40 agonist ivuxolimab in advanced cancers. Libraries were prepared by immunoSEQ multiplex PCR; TCRdb keeps only in-frame clonotypes and omits some of them. The sample gives about 64,000 clones, roughly 86% of which show up once; 9.8% is in the top ten. Specimen: CD4+ or CD8+ T cells sorted from blood, collected in a trial of the OX40 agonist ivuxolimab. These receptors were taken from an adult with an advanced solid tumor such as melanoma, head and neck, liver or kidney cancer.

The CDR3 protein is CASSLGVRKETQYF. The CDR3, as DNA: TGTGCCAGCAGCTTAGGGGTGCGTAAAGAGACCCAGTACTTC. The chain carries TRBV7-9 and TRBJ2-5; D gene unclear. The ends were cut back, 1 base at V and 3 bases at J, with 9 bases in the middle. The CDR3 covers 14 residues. Germline-derived CDR1 and CDR2 are SEHNR and FQNEAQ (reference sequence).

V usage is TRBV11-2 and J usage is TRBJ2-3, with a weak D call TRBD1 (5 bases). Looked up from germline, CDR1 is SGHAT and CDR2 is FQNNGV. This CDR3 has 14 residues. V was cut by 0 bases and J by 11 bases, with 15 bases left in between. CDR3 coding DNA: TGTGCCAGCAGCTTAGATAGACAGACGAGAAGGCAGTATTTT. This codes for CASSLDRQTRRQYF. Complete variable domain (other parts from reference TRBV11-2 and TRBJ2-3): EAGVAQSPRYKIIEKRQSVAFWCNPISGHATLYWYQQILGQGPKLLIQFQNNGVVDDSQLPKDRFSAERLKGVDSTLKIQPAKLEDSAVYLCASSLDRQTRRQYFGPGTRLTVL.

This clone was recorded once. The chain joins TRBV7-2 to TRBJ1-5; no clear D gene. This CDR3 region has 14 residues. Trimming left V 5 bases short and J 2 bases short, with 10 bases between. From germline, CDR1 is SGHTA and CDR2 FQGNSA. The CDR3 sequence: CASSTDVGNQPQHF. In DNA, the CDR3 is TGTGCCAGCAGCACCGACGTCGGCAATCAGCCCCAGCATTTT.

This clone appeared once. This rearrangement joins TRBV28 to TRBJ1-1; D possibly corresponds to TRBD1 (5 bases). CDR1 is MDHEN, CDR2 SYDVKM, per germline. This CDR3 has 14 residues. V was clipped by 0 bases and J by 8 bases, with 13 bases between them. The CDR3 protein is CASSLWNGGAEAFF. In DNA form, the CDR3 reads TGTGCCAGCAGTTTATGGAACGGAGGGGCGGAAGCTTTCTTT.

This clone occurred once. J is TRBJ2-5 and V is TRBV5-6; D uncertain. V was cut by 1 base and J by 2 bases, with 12 bases left in between. The CDR3 length is 15 residues. Germline-derived CDR1 and CDR2 are SGHDT and YYEEEE. The CDR3 sequence: CASSLLGLGQETQYF. The CDR3 coding sequence is TGTGCCAGCAGCTTGTTGGGTCTGGGGCAAGAGACCCAGTACTTC.

This sequence joins TRBV7-2 and TRBJ2-7; maybe TRBD1 (6 bases). This CDR3 comprises 12 residues. Trimming cost V 5 bases and J 4 bases, with 9 bases left between them. Germline V CDR1 and CDR2: SGHTA, FQGNSA. CDR3: CASSVQGYEQYF. CDR3 DNA: TGTGCCAGCAGCGTACAGGGATACGAGCAGTACTTC.

V usage is TRBV7-3 and J usage is TRBJ2-1, with D perhaps given as TRBD1 or TRBD2 (5 bases each). CDR3 size: 13 residues. Trimming pared 5 bases from V and 6 bases from J, leaving 11 bases between. Germline V gene sequence: CDR1 SGHTA, CDR2 FQGTGA. The DNA of the CDR3 is TGTGCCAGCAGCCCGGGACCCAGCAATGAGCAGTTCTTC. Amino acids: CASSPGPSNEQFF. The variable domain in full, with the rest retrieved from reference TRBV7-3 and TRBJ2-1, is GAGVSQTPSNKVTEKGKYVELRCDPISGHTALYWYRQSLGQGPEFLIYFQGTGAADDSGLPNDRFFAVRPEGSVSTLKIQRTERGDSAVYLCASSPGPSNEQFFGPGTRLTVL.

The chain combines TRBV2 with TRBJ1-1; D might be TRBD1 (6 bases). The CDR3 has 15 amino acids. The germline V gene has CDR1 SNHLY and CDR2 FYNNEI. Trimming took 3 bases from V and 7 from J, leaving 18 bases between them. CDR3 loop: CASSEDSPSIGEAFF. CDR3 nucleotide sequence: TGTGCCAGCAGTGAGGACAGTCCAAGTATCGGTGAAGCTTTCTTT.

This clone was counted between two and nine times. V and J are TRBV7-9 and TRBJ2-5; 10 bases fit TRBD1. CDR3 length: 17 residues. CDR1 is SEHNR and CDR2 is FQNEAQ in the germline V gene (reference sequence). V shed 1 base and J 0 bases; nucleotides not matched to a gene: 5. CDR3 in DNA: TGTGCCAGCAGCTTAGGCCGACAGGGGGCGTACCAAGAGACCCAGTACTTC. Translation gives CASSLGRQGAYQETQYF.

The chain combines TRBV6-6 with TRBJ1-2, with D maybe TRBD1 (5 bases). V lost 6 bases, J lost 4 bases, and 9 bases lay in between. This CDR3 has 12 residues. CDR1 and CDR2 from the germline V gene are MNHNY and SVGAGI (reference sequence). As DNA, the CDR3 is TGTGCCAGCAGGGGGGATGCCTATGGCTACACCTTC. Translating gives CASRGDAYGYTF.

The rearrangement links TRBV28 to TRBJ1-6, with a weak D call TRBD1 (6 bases). V gave up 5 bases and J gave up 9 bases, with 20 bases separating them. Germline V gene data show CDR1 as MDHEN and CDR2 as SYDVKM. This CDR3 region has 16 residues. CDR3 amino acids: CASSLKAAGAFSPLHF. The CDR3 DNA is TGTGCCAGCAGTCTAAAAGCGGCAGGGGCCTTTTCACCCCTCCACTTT.

The chain joins TRBV7-9 to TRBJ2-3; 8 bases are shared with TRBD2. V lost 5 bases to trimming and J lost 3 bases; unmatched junction nucleotides: 7. Germline loops: CDR1 SEHNR, CDR2 FQNEAQ (reference sequence). CDR3 length: 15 amino acids. CDR3 in amino acids: CASSPGGSRTDTQYF. The CDR3 region has the DNA TGTGCCAGCAGCCCGGGGGGGAGTAGAACAGATACGCAGTATTTT.

The table lists this clone with a few counts. The chain carries TRBV19 and TRBJ1-1; 7 bases match TRBD1. Germline trimming cut 5 bases from V and 0 bases from J; bases unmatched to any gene: 6. The CDR3 is 15 residues long. Germline lookup yields CDR1 LNHDA and CDR2 SQIVND (reference sequence). CDR3 amino acids: CASSADRMLNTEAFF. CDR3 sequence (DNA): TGTGCCAGTAGTGCGGACAGGATGCTGAACACTGAAGCTTTCTTT.

The rearrangement uses TRBV19 and TRBJ2-2; maybe TRBD2 (7 bases). Trimming removed 9 bases at V and 4 bases at J, with 18 bases between. The germline CDR1 and CDR2 sequences are LNHDA and SQIVND (reference sequence). The CDR3 is made up of 15 amino acids. CDR3 sequence: CASRGGDYGTGELFF. The CDR3 DNA reads TGTGCCAGCCGAGGGGGGGATTACGGCACCGGGGAGCTGTTTTTT.

This chain links TRBV28 with TRBJ1-5; 9 bases line up with TRBD1. Trimming at V came to 7 bases and at J to 6 bases, leaving 7 bases not matched to a gene. The V gene's germline CDR1 is MDHEN and CDR2 SYDVKM. CDR3 length: 14 residues. In nucleotides, the CDR3 is TGTGCCAGCAAGTCACAGGGGGCGGTTCAGCCCCAGCATTTT. Translated: CASKSQGAVQPQHF.

The rearrangement uses TRBV18 and TRBJ1-1; D is perhaps TRBD1 (5 bases). V was clipped by 6 bases and J by 3 bases, with 11 bases between them. CDR1 is KGHSH, CDR2 LQKENI, per germline. The CDR3 runs 13 residues. The CDR3 DNA reads as TGTGCCAGCTCCACCGGGGCTGACACTGAAGCTTTCTTT. Protein product: CASSTGADTEAFF.

This clone has more than one count but fewer than ten. The V gene is TRBV21-1, the J gene TRBJ2-1; the table gives TRBD2 as D, unverified against the DNA. TRBV21-1 is a pseudogene. The CDR3 has 15 amino acids. CDR3 in DNA: TGTGCCAACAAACCCGGGACTAGCGAGTACAATGAGCAGTTCTTC. Protein sequence: CANKPGTSEYNEQFF.

The DNA of the CDR3 is TGTGCCAGTAGTATTGGGCTAGCGGGAGGGCTAGAGACCCAGTACTTC. Amino acid sequence: CASSIGLAGGLETQYF. This chain links TRBV19 with TRBJ2-5, with 12 bases identical to TRBD2. The CDR3 runs to 16 residues. Germline V lookup: CDR1 LNHDA, CDR2 SQIVND (reference sequence). The V segment lost 3 bases and the J segment 4 bases; nucleotides outside the gene matches: 6.

The rearrangement links TRBV19 to TRBJ2-5; TRBD1 matches 9 bases. Per the germline V gene, CDR1 is LNHDA and CDR2 is SQIVND (reference sequence). The CDR3 runs 16 residues. Trimming cost V 4 bases and J 1 base; bases outside gene matches: 7. The CDR3 DNA reads as TGTGCCAGTAGTAGACGACAGGGGGTAATCCAAGAGACCCAGTACTTC. Amino acids: CASSRRQGVIQETQYF.

The chain has TRBV6-5 and TRBJ1-2; D possibly corresponds to TRBD1 (6 bases). The length of the CDR3 is 13 residues. The V end lost 6 bases, the J end lost 2 bases, and 10 bases lay between the germline ends. Per germline, CDR1 MNHEY and CDR2 SVGAGI. The CDR3 loop is CASRVGQNYGYTF. The CDR3 DNA reads TGTGCCAGCAGAGTCGGACAGAACTATGGCTACACCTTC.

The V and J genes are TRBV4-2 and TRBJ2-1; TRBD2 matches 10 bases. CDR3 length equals 19 residues. V lost 1 base and J lost 4; bases outside the gene matches: 13. The germline V gene encodes CDR1 LGHNA and CDR2 YNFKEQ. In DNA, the CDR3 is TGTGCCAGCAGCCAAGCAGGAACTAGCGGGAAGGGGGGTTACAATGAGCAGTTCTTC. This encodes CASSQAGTSGKGGYNEQFF.

This CDR3 reads CASSLARGGWSDTEAFF. The CDR3 coding sequence is TGTGCCAGCAGCTTAGCGAGGGGGGGATGGAGTGACACTGAAGCTTTCTTT. V and J are TRBV7-2 and TRBJ1-1, with TRBD1 as a possible D gene (6 bases). The CDR3 contains 17 residues. Per the germline V gene, CDR1 is SGHTA and CDR2 is FQGNSA. The V and J ends lost 0 bases and 3 bases respectively, with 17 bases between them.

This chain connects TRBV6-1 to TRBJ1-2, with D perhaps TRBD1 (6 bases). This CDR3 region has 15 residues. Per germline, CDR1 MNHNS and CDR2 SASEGT. Trimming shortened V by 8 bases and J by 4 bases, and 20 bases separated the two germline ends. The DNA for the CDR3 is TGTGCCAGCGAGACAGTCTCAAGGGGGGGCTATGGCTACACCTTC. This gives the protein CASETVSRGGYGYTF.

The V gene is TRBV7-9, the J gene TRBJ2-2, with TRBD2 identical over 8 bases. CDR3 length: 16 residues. Germline CDR1 is SEHNR and CDR2 is FQNEAQ (reference sequence). Unmatched junction bases numbered 8, after V lost 4 bases and J lost 4 bases. Here the CDR3 reads CASSSLLAEITGELFF. In DNA form, the CDR3 reads TGTGCCAGCAGCTCCCTACTAGCGGAGATCACCGGGGAGCTGTTTTTT. The full variable domain, in which reference TRBV7-9 and TRBJ2-2 provide the parts outside the CDR3, is DTGVSQNPRHKITKRGQNVTFRCDPISEHNRLYWYRQTLGQGPEFLTYFQNEAQLEKSRLLSDRFSAERPKGSFSTLEIQRTEQGDSAMYLCASSSLLAEITGELFFGEGSRLTVL.

This clone was detected only once. This CDR3 is CASSILQGQTQHF. The CDR3, as DNA: TGTGCCAGTAGTATCCTACAGGGTCAAACCCAGCATTTT. This chain connects TRBV19 to TRBJ1-5; TRBD1 is a possible D gene (6 bases). The CDR3 is 13 residues long. V lost 3 bases to trimming and J lost 11 bases, with 14 bases between them. Germline lookup yields CDR1 LNHDA and CDR2 SQIVND (reference sequence).

This clone has just a few counts. This chain joins TRBV5-4 and TRBJ1-6; TRBD1 matches at 7 bases. This CDR3 is built from 14 residues. The V gene end was trimmed by 3 bases and the J gene end by 7 bases; junction bases not matched to a gene: 4. CDR1 and CDR2 from the germline V gene are SGHNT and YYREEE (reference sequence). The DNA of the CDR3 is TGTGCCAGCAGCTCTGACAGGGACAATTCACCCCTCCACTTT. Translation: CASSSDRDNSPLHF. The variable domain in full, completed from reference TRBV5-4 and TRBJ1-6, reads ETGVTQSPTHLIKTRGQQVTLRCSSQSGHNTVSWYQQALGQGPQFIFQYYREEENGRGNFPPRFSGLQFPNYSSELNVNALELDDSALYLCASSSDRDNSPLHFGNGTRLTVT.

The chain links TRBV27 to TRBJ2-1; D is possibly TRBD2 (5 bases). V was cut by 3 bases and J by 5 bases, with 14 bases left in between. There are 15 residues in the CDR3. In germline, CDR1 is MNHEY, CDR2 SMNVEV (reference sequence). The CDR3 DNA reads as TGTGCCAGCAGTTTTGAGCTAGCTTACCACAATGAGCAGTTCTTC. Translation: CASSFELAYHNEQFF.

The chain couples TRBV2 to TRBJ2-3; D may be TRBD2 (6 bases). The CDR3 runs to 15 residues. CDR1 is SNHLY and CDR2 is FYNNEI in the germline V gene. Trimming removed 3 bases from V and 0 bases from J, with 10 bases in between. This CDR3 is CASSDGSRSTDTQYF. CDR3 DNA: TGTGCCAGCAGTGACGGGAGCCGTAGCACAGATACGCAGTATTTT.

This chain joins TRBV7-3 and TRBJ2-7; no definite D call. Between the trimmed V and J ends, which lost 5 bases and 6 bases, there was a span of 14 bases. Germline CDR1 reads SGHTA; CDR2 reads FQGTGA. The CDR3 is 13 residues long. The CDR3 spells CASSLGSGGEQYF. In DNA, the CDR3 is TGTGCCAGCAGCCTCGGTTCAGGCGGCGAGCAGTACTTC.

The J gene is TRBJ1-1, the V gene TRBV5-6, with D uncertain. Germline V lookup: CDR1 SGHDT, CDR2 YYEEEE. Trimming cost V 0 bases and J 4 bases, with 7 bases left between them. The length of the CDR3 is 13 residues. CDR3 in amino acids: CASSLEQITEAFF. DNA for the CDR3: TGTGCCAGCAGCTTGGAGCAGATCACTGAAGCTTTCTTT.

This clone has just one count. The chain is built from TRBV12-5 and TRBJ1-2; TRBD1 matches at 10 bases. The CDR3 covers 15 residues. CDR1 LGHNT and CDR2 FRNRAP come from the germline V gene. Trimming at V came to 4 bases and at J to 1 base, leaving 3 bases not matched to a gene. The CDR3 spells CASGYGQGVNYGYTF. For the CDR3, the DNA is TGTGCTAGTGGTTACGGACAGGGGGTTAACTATGGCTACACCTTC. Full variable domain (remainder filled in from reference TRBV12-5 and TRBJ1-2): DARVTQTPRHKVTEMGQEVTMRCQPILGHNTVFWYRQTMMQGLELLAYFRNRAPLDDSGMPKDRFSAEMPDATLATLKIQPSEPRDSAVYFCASGYGQGVNYGYTFGSGTRLTVV.

This clone has just one count. V is TRBV29-1 and J is TRBJ2-3; no firm D call. V was clipped by 0 bases and J by 5 bases, with 12 bases between them. The CDR3 has 14 amino acids. CDR1 SQVTM and CDR2 ANQGSEA come from the germline V gene. CDR3 coding DNA: TGCAGCGTTGAAGATGGGATCCAGGAAGATACGCAGTATTTT. This translates into CSVEDGIQEDTQYF.